What follows are 4 T cell receptor beta chains derived from one specimen sequenced in a study of blood T cell repertoires in COVID-19. Assay used: immunoSEQ multiplex PCR; TCRdb lists only in-frame clones, some missing. This sample carries over 11,000 clones, less than 95% of them seen once, and the ten largest clones take over 7.5%. The sample comprised peripheral blood. The receptor source for this set is a human donor in a cohort sampled during active COVID-19.

CDR3 nucleotides: TGTGCCAGCAGCAGGACCTCAGGGGGCTACGAGCAGTACTTC. It specifies CASSRTSGGYEQYF. The chain employs TRBV9 and TRBJ2-7; 7 bases match TRBD1. Germline lookup yields CDR1 SGDLS and CDR2 YYNGEE. CDR3 length equals 14 residues. Losses at the gene ends were 4 bases for V and 3 bases for J; bases not matched to a gene: 7.

This rearrangement joins TRBV3-1 (or the pseudogene TRBV3-2) to TRBJ2-7; 8 nucleotides match TRBD2. This CDR3 has 16 amino acids. Per germline, CDR1 LGHDT and CDR2 YNNKEL (reference sequence). J lost 2 bases, V lost 3 bases, and 9 bases had no gene match. CDR3 region: CASSQTSSGSPYEQYF. CDR3 sequence (DNA): TGTGCCAGCAGCCAGACCTCTAGCGGGTCCCCCTACGAGCAGTACTTC.

V usage is TRBV18 and J usage is TRBJ1-5, with D maybe TRBD1 (5 bases). Looked up from germline, CDR1 is KGHSH and CDR2 is LQKENI. This CDR3 has 13 residues. V was cut by 3 bases and J by 7 bases, with 10 bases left in between. CDR3 bases: TGTGCCAGCTCACCTGGGGCGATGCAGCCCCAGCATTTT. Its protein is CASSPGAMQPQHF.

J is TRBJ1-3 and V is TRBV6-4, with 7 positions matching TRBD1. The CDR3 contains 19 residues. Germline V gene sequence: CDR1 MRHNA, CDR2 SNTAGT. After removal of 2 bases from V and 1 base from J, the junction contained 14 bases not matched to a gene. CDR3 nucleotide sequence: TGTGCCAGCAGTGACCCACAGTTTTCAGGGGGACGGTCTGGAAACACCATATATTTT. This gives the protein CASSDPQFSGGRSGNTIYF.